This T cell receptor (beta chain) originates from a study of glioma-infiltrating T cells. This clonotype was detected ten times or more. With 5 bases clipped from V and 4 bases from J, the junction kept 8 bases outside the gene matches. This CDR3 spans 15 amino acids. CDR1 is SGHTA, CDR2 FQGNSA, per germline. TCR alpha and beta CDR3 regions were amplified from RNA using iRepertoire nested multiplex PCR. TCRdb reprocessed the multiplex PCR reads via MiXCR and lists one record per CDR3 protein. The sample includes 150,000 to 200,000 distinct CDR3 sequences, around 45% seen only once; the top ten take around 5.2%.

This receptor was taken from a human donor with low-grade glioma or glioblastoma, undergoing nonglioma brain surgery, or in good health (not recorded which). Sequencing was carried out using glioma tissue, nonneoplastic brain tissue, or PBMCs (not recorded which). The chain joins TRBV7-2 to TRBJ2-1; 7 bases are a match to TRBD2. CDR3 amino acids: CASSPGTTMYNEQFF. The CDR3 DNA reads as TGTGCCAGCAGCCCCGGGACTACCATGTACAATGAGCAGTTCTTC.